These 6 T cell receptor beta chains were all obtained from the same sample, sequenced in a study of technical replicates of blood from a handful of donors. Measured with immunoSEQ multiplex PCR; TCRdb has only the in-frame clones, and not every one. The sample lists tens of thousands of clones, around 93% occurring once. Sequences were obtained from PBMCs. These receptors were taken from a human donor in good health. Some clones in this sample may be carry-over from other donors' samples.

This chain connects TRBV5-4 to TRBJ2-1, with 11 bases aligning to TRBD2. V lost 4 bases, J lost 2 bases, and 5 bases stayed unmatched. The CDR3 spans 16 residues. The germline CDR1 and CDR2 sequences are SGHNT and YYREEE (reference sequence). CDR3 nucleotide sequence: TGTGCCAGCAGCGCTGGGACTAGCGGAACCTACAATGAGCAGTTCTTC. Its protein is CASSAGTSGTYNEQFF.

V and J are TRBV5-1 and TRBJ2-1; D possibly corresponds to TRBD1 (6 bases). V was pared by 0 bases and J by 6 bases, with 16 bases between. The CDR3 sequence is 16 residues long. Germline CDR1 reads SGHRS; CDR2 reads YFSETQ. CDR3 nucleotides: TGCGCCAGCAGCTTGGTGGGGGCCGCAAAGGGCAATGAGCAGTTCTTC. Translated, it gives CASSLVGAAKGNEQFF.

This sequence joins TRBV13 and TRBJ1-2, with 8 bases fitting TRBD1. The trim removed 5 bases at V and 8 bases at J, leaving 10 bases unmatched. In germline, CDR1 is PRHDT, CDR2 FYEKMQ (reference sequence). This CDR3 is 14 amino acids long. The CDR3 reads CASSAQGARGGYTF. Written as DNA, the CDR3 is TGTGCCAGCAGCGCTCAGGGGGCGCGAGGGGGCTACACCTTC.

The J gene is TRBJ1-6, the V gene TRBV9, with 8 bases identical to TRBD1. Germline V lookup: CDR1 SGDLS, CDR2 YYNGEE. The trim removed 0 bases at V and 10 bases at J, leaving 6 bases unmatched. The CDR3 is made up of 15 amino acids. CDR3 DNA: TGTGCCAGCAGCGTAGCCGGCCAGGGGGCATCACCCCTCCACTTT. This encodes CASSVAGQGASPLHF.

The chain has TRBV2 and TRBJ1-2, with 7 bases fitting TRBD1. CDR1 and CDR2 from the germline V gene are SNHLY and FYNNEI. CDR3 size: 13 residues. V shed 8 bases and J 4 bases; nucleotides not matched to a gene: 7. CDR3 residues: CASEQGGGYGYTF. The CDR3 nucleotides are TGTGCCAGCGAGCAGGGGGGTGGCTATGGCTACACCTTC.

Written as DNA, the CDR3 is TGCGCCAGCAGCCTGTACCCCGGCGGAGGGGGGGAAGAGACCCAGTACTTC. Translation gives CASSLYPGGGGEETQYF. J is TRBJ2-5 and V is TRBV4-1; tentatively, D is TRBD2 (7 bases). The germline CDR1 and CDR2 sequences are MGHRA and YSYEKL. The CDR3 length is 17 residues. The V gene lost 4 bases and the J gene lost 3 bases, with 21 bases spanning the gap.